This TCR beta chain stems from a study of cytomegalovirus exposure and HLA in healthy donors. This clone was counted a single time. V lost 5 bases, J lost 0 bases, and 21 bases lay in between. The CDR3 length is 18 residues. Germline V gene data show CDR1 as MDHEN and CDR2 as SYDVKM. It was with 60 Vbeta and 13 Jbeta primers that the PCR ran. The method was immunoSEQ multiplex PCR; TCRdb's version includes in-frame clones alone and lacks a portion of them. The sample holds approximately 180,000 clones, 82% seen once. This clonotype originated in a woman aged 18-35 years in good health and CMV-seronegative. The sample comprised PBMCs. V is TRBV28 and J is TRBJ2-3, with D possibly being TRBD1 (6 bases). The CDR3 region is CASSHDRWRNFSTDTQYF. The CDR3 DNA reads TGTGCCAGCAGTCACGACAGGTGGCGGAACTTTAGCACAGATACGCAGTATTTT.